Presented here are 29 T cell receptor beta chains from one specimen sequenced in a study of early T cells in non-severe SARS-CoV-2 infection. In TCRdb, the 5' RACE reads were re-called with MiXCR into one record per CDR3 protein. The repertoire consists of more than 55,000 distinct CDR3 sequences, with approximately 6.1% occurring once and the leading ten covering 3% to 3.5%. The sequenced sample was whole blood, obtained at baseline. These receptors were collected from an adult who was a healthcare worker with PCR-confirmed SARS-CoV-2 infection or an uninfected control (not recorded which).

This chain uses TRBV28 with TRBJ2-7; 8 nucleotides match TRBD1. Looked up from germline, CDR1 is MDHEN and CDR2 is SYDVKM. Trimming took 2 bases from V and 2 from J; bases not matched to a gene: 5. This CDR3 has 15 residues. CDR3 nucleotide sequence: TGTGCCAGCAGTTTACGGGACAGGCAAACCTACGAGCAGTACTTC. Amino acid sequence: CASSLRDRQTYEQYF.

This clonotype was detected many times. The chain is built from TRBV11-2 and TRBJ2-1; TRBD2 matches at 16 bases. Germline V gene sequence: CDR1 SGHAT, CDR2 FQNNGV. This CDR3 comprises 16 residues. Trimming took 5 bases from V and 16 from J; bases not matched to a gene: 14. This CDR3 is CASSPLGTSGRVLQFF. CDR3 DNA: TGTGCCAGCAGCCCTCTCGGGACTAGCGGGAGGGTCCTCCAATTCTTC.

The sample holds many counts of this clonotype. The chain joins TRBV7-2 to TRBJ2-3; TRBD2 matches 10 bases. Germline values: CDR1 SGHTA, CDR2 FQGNSA. V was pared by 5 bases and J by 7 bases, with 12 bases of the junction left unmatched. The length of the CDR3 is 16 residues. DNA of the CDR3: TGTGCCAGCAGCCCTACTACTAGCGGGAAACTAAATACGCAGTATTTT. Protein: CASSPTTSGKLNTQYF. Filled out from reference TRBV7-2 and TRBJ2-3, the complete variable domain reads GAGVSQSPSNKVTEKGKDVELRCDPISGHTALYWYRQSLGQGLEFLIYFQGNSAPDKSGLPSDRFSAERTGGSVSTLTIQRTQQEDSAVYLCASSPTTSGKLNTQYFGPGTRLTVL.

The V gene is TRBV10-2, the J gene TRBJ2-3, with 10 bases fitting TRBD2. The germline V gene encodes CDR1 WSHSY and CDR2 SAAADI. The CDR3 loop spans 16 amino acids. V shed 2 bases and J 6 bases; nucleotides not matched to a gene: 8. The DNA for the CDR3 is TGCGCCAGCAGTGAGAGCCTAGCGGGAGAGAGGGATACGCAGTATTTT. Amino acid sequence: CASSESLAGERDTQYF.

This clonotype was counted at least ten times. The V call is TRBV20-1, the J call TRBJ2-1, with D tentatively TRBD2 (6 bases). The CDR3 runs to 14 residues. In germline, CDR1 is DFQATT, CDR2 SNEGSKA (reference sequence). Trimming cost V 3 bases and J 3 bases, with 12 bases left between them. DNA for the CDR3: TGCAGTGCTAGGGGAGGAGTTCTCTACAATGAGCAGTTCTTC. Its translation: CSARGGVLYNEQFF.

The V and J genes are TRBV4-3 and TRBJ2-5; 14 nucleotides agree with TRBD2. V was clipped by 0 bases and J by 3 bases; unmatched bases: 6. The V gene's germline CDR1 is LGHNA and CDR2 YSLEER. The CDR3 is 18 amino acids. CDR3 nucleotides: TGCGCCAGCAGCCAAGATTGGACTAGCGGGAGGATAAAAGAGACCCAGTACTTC. It is translated as CASSQDWTSGRIKETQYF.

This clonotype showed up many times. CDR3 in amino acids: CASSPPGQRNEKLFF. The CDR3 DNA follows: TGTGCCAGCTCTCCGCCGGGACAGCGTAATGAAAAACTGTTTTTT. The V gene is TRBV18, the J gene TRBJ1-4; the match to TRBD1 covers 7 bases. The CDR3 spans 15 residues. With 6 bases clipped from V and 4 bases from J, the junction kept 8 bases outside the gene matches. Germline V lookup: CDR1 KGHSH, CDR2 LQKENI.

At least ten counts were recorded for this clonotype. The J gene is TRBJ1-2, the V gene TRBV12-3 or TRBV12-4; 7 nucleotides align to TRBD1. The CDR3 totals 13 residues. V shed 2 bases and J 8 bases; nucleotides not matched to a gene: 5. CDR3 sequence reads: CASSLRDSRGYTF. The CDR3 DNA reads as TGTGCCAGCAGTTTAAGGGACAGTAGGGGCTACACCTTC.

For this clonotype: Since the CDR3 does not end with the conserved phenylalanine or tryptophan, this likely comes from a read error. The DNA is omitted, as the CDR3 cannot be located on it reliably, and the CDR3 follows TCRdb's listing. The V gene is TRBV6-1, the J gene TRBJ1-2. Germline V lookup: CDR1 MNHNS, CDR2 SASEGT. The CDR3 region is 12 residues in length, termini included. CDR3 loop: CASSEVAVPILL.

This clonotype was counted many times. The rearrangement links TRBV6-5 to TRBJ2-1; D is undetermined. The length of the CDR3 is 16 residues. CDR1 is MNHEY, CDR2 SVGAGI, per germline. Trimming removed 6 bases from V and 0 bases from J, with 15 bases in between. In DNA, the CDR3 is TGTGCCAGCAGCCATCTTAGGCTCCGCTCCTACAATGAGCAGTTCTTC. Protein product: CASSHLRLRSYNEQFF.

This clonotype was found many times. The V and J genes are TRBV10-2 and TRBJ2-6; D unresolved. This CDR3 is built from 17 residues. Germline assignment: CDR1 WSHSY and CDR2 SAAADI. V lost 2 bases, J lost 2 bases, and 13 bases lay in between. The CDR3 region has the DNA TGCGCCAGCAGTGAGCACCGCCTCACCCCTGGGGCCAACGTCCTGACTTTC. This encodes CASSEHRLTPGANVLTF.

This clonotype was recorded at least ten times. The chain couples TRBV10-3 to TRBJ2-3; TRBD1 matches 9 bases. Germline values: CDR1 ENHRY, CDR2 SYGVKD. CDR3 length equals 17 residues. Trimming cost V 6 bases and J 0 bases; bases outside gene matches: 10. CDR3 amino acids: CAISGQGKSTSTDTQYF. CDR3 in DNA: TGTGCCATCAGCGGACAGGGGAAGTCGACTAGCACAGATACGCAGTATTTT.

This chain links TRBV6-2 or TRBV6-3 with TRBJ2-1; TRBD2 agrees at 9 bases. This CDR3 comprises 16 residues. The germline V gene encodes CDR1 MNHEY and CDR2 SVGEGT. Germline trimming cut 1 base from V and 6 bases from J; bases unmatched to any gene: 7. This CDR3 is CASSYFAGGLRNEQFF. The CDR3 region has the DNA TGTGCCAGCAGTTACTTCGCGGGAGGGCTCCGCAATGAGCAGTTCTTC.

This clonotype was counted at least ten times. The genes are TRBV24-1 and TRBJ1-5; TRBD1 aligns across 8 bases. CDR3 length: 15 residues. The V gene end was trimmed by 6 bases and the J gene end by 2 bases; junction bases not matched to a gene: 5. Germline V gene data show CDR1 as KGHDR and CDR2 as SFDVKD. The CDR3 coding sequence is TGTGCCACCAGTCCCGGGACAGGAGGCAATCAGCCCCAGCATTTT. Translated: CATSPGTGGNQPQHF.

This clonotype was seen more than once but under ten times. DNA of the CDR3: TGTGCCAGCAGCTTAATTTGGTGGGCAGGGGAGAACTATGGCTACACCTTC. The encoded protein is CASSLIWWAGENYGYTF. The chain has TRBV7-2 and TRBJ1-2, with D perhaps matching TRBD1 (6 bases). Trimming cost V 2 bases and J 2 bases, with 18 bases left between them. Germline V gives CDR1 SGHTA, CDR2 FQGNSA. This CDR3 comprises 17 residues.

Only a few counts were recorded for this clonotype. This chain connects TRBV5-1 to TRBJ2-7; no clear D gene. Germline-derived CDR1 and CDR2 are SGHRS and YFSETQ. The CDR3 sequence is 14 residues long. Trimming left V 3 bases short and J 0 bases short, with 10 bases between. As DNA, the CDR3 is TGCGCCAGCAGCTCCTTCGCTGGCTCCTACGAGCAGTACTTC. The encoded protein is CASSSFAGSYEQYF. Full variable domain (outside the CDR3, taken from reference TRBV5-1 and TRBJ2-7): KAGVTQTPRYLIKTRGQQVTLSCSPISGHRSVSWYQQTPGQGLQFLFEYFSETQRNKGNFPGRFSGRQFSNSRSEMNVSTLELGDSALYLCASSSFAGSYEQYFGPGTRLTVT.

V gene TRBV11-2 combines with J gene TRBJ2-3; TRBD1 is a possible D gene (5 bases). V was clipped by 1 base and J by 4 bases, with 12 bases between them. The CDR3 runs to 15 residues. CDR1 SGHAT and CDR2 FQNNGV come from the germline V gene. The CDR3 spells CASSLVGQNPDTQYF. The CDR3 DNA follows: TGTGCCAGCAGCTTAGTGGGGCAGAACCCAGATACGCAGTATTTT.

V gene TRBV20-1 combines with J gene TRBJ2-2, with D perhaps matching TRBD1 or TRBD2 (5 bases each). The CDR3 has 15 residues. V was pared by 2 bases and J by 3 bases, with 13 bases between. Germline CDR1 and CDR2: DFQATT and SNEGSKA (reference sequence). The CDR3 DNA sequence: TGCAGTGCTAGATTTCGAGGGGCCTACACCGGGGAGCTGTTTTTT. Its protein product is CSARFRGAYTGELFF.

This clonotype was seen at least ten times. This chain joins TRBV5-1 and TRBJ1-2, with D possibly matching TRBD1 (6 bases). V lost 1 base to trimming and J lost 3 bases, with 22 bases between them. Germline V lookup: CDR1 SGHRS, CDR2 YFSETQ. CDR3 length equals 18 residues. The DNA for the CDR3 is TGCGCCAGCAGCTTGTCCCCCGAGCAAACAGGGATCGACTATGGCTACACCTTC. This gives the protein CASSLSPEQTGIDYGYTF.

The rearrangement joins TRBV28 to TRBJ1-1, with D maybe TRBD1 (5 bases). Germline V lookup: CDR1 MDHEN, CDR2 SYDVKM. The CDR3 contains 14 residues. V lost 6 bases and J lost 4, with 15 bases in between. DNA of the CDR3: TGTGCCAGCAGCCCGGGGGGGGTGAGCACTGAAGCTTTCTTT. Translating it yields CASSPGGVSTEAFF.

This clonotype was seen a handful of times. V gene TRBV20-1 combines with J gene TRBJ2-5, with D unclear. CDR1 and CDR2 (germline): DFQATT, SNEGSKA (reference sequence). CDR3 length: 14 residues. Trimming removed 3 bases from V and 1 base from J, with 12 bases in between. CDR3 sequence reads: CSASDGLVQETQYF. DNA for the CDR3: TGCAGTGCTAGCGATGGCCTAGTCCAAGAGACCCAGTACTTC.

The chain joins TRBV9 to TRBJ2-1, with unresolved D. This CDR3 comprises 14 residues. CDR1 is SGDLS, CDR2 YYNGEE, per germline. V lost 6 bases and J 1 base, leaving 11 bases between the germline ends. The CDR3 sequence: CASTPRLSYNEQFF. CDR3 nucleotides: TGTGCCAGCACCCCCAGACTGTCCTACAATGAGCAGTTCTTC.

This clonotype was observed a handful of times. The genes are TRBV14 and TRBJ2-7; D might be TRBD2 (5 bases). This CDR3 is built from 12 residues. V shed 4 bases and J shed 11 bases, with 15 bases lying between them. Germline CDR1 and CDR2: SGHDN and FVKESK. CDR3: CASSRGLGVKYF. The CDR3 DNA sequence: TGTGCCAGCAGCCGCGGACTGGGCGTGAAGTACTTC.

This clonotype occurred many times. The CDR3 is CASSLTGELWNEQFF. CDR3 sequence (DNA): TGCGCCAGCAGCTTGACAGGGGAATTGTGGAATGAGCAGTTCTTC. This chain links TRBV5-1 with TRBJ2-1; 7 bases fit TRBD1. The CDR3 spans 15 residues. The germline V gene encodes CDR1 SGHRS and CDR2 YFSETQ. The J segment lost 7 bases and the V segment lost 1 base, leaving 8 bases of the junction unmatched.

This clonotype occurred many times. This CDR3 is CSVNHHLRNNEQFF. The CDR3 DNA sequence: TGCAGCGTTAACCACCACCTACGAAACAATGAGCAGTTCTTC. The rearrangement uses TRBV29-1 and TRBJ2-1; no clear D gene. This CDR3 has 14 residues. The V gene's germline CDR1 is SQVTM and CDR2 ANQGSEA. Deletions cut 5 bases from V and 5 bases from J, with 16 bases between.

The chain uses TRBV20-1 and TRBJ2-7, with 10 bases identical to TRBD1. Germline CDR1 is DFQATT and CDR2 is SNEGSKA (reference sequence). This CDR3 has 13 amino acids. V was pared by 5 bases and J by 3 bases, with 4 bases of the junction left unmatched. The CDR3 sequence: CSAGGQGGYEQYF. The CDR3 region has the DNA TGCAGTGCTGGCGGACAGGGGGGCTACGAGCAGTACTTC.

This clonotype was picked up many times. The chain uses TRBV6-2 or TRBV6-3 and TRBJ1-1, with D hard to call. The V end lost 2 bases, the J end lost 8 bases, and 15 bases lay between the germline ends. Germline V gives CDR1 MNHEY, CDR2 SVGEGT. The CDR3 length is 14 residues. The CDR3 DNA reads TGTGCCAGCAGTTACGAACTTTCGAGCAGCGAAGCTTTCTTT. Its protein product is CASSYELSSSEAFF.

The sample holds a few counts of this clonotype. The chain carries TRBV7-2 and TRBJ2-5; TRBD2 matches 10 bases. With V trimmed by 2 bases and J by 4 bases, 4 bases remained unmatched. The CDR3 runs 15 residues. CDR1 and CDR2 (germline): SGHTA, FQGNSA. CDR3 DNA sequence: TGTGCCAGCAGCTTAAGCCCTAGCGGGAGAGAGACCCAGTACTTC. Its protein product is CASSLSPSGRETQYF.

This clonotype was observed a handful of times. The V call is TRBV7-2, the J call TRBJ1-1; no definite D call. This CDR3 is 12 amino acids long. Germline CDR1 SGHTA, CDR2 FQGNSA. Between the trimmed V and J ends, which lost 5 bases and 6 bases, there was a span of 10 bases. In DNA, the CDR3 is TGTGCCAGCAGCGCGGTTTCCCCTGAAGCTTTCTTT. Its protein is CASSAVSPEAFF.